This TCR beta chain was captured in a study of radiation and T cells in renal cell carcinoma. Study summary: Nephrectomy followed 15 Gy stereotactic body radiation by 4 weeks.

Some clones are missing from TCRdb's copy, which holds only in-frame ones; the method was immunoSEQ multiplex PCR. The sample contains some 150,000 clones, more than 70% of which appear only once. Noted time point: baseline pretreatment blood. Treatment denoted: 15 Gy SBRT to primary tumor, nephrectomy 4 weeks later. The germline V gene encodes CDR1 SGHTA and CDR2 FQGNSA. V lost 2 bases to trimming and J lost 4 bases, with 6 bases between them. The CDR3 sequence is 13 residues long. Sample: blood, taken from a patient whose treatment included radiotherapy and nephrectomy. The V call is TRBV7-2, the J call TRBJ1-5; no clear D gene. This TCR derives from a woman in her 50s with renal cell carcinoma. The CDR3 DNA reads TGTGCCAGCAGCTTAATATCAAATCAGCCCCAGCATTTT. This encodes CASSLISNQPQHF.